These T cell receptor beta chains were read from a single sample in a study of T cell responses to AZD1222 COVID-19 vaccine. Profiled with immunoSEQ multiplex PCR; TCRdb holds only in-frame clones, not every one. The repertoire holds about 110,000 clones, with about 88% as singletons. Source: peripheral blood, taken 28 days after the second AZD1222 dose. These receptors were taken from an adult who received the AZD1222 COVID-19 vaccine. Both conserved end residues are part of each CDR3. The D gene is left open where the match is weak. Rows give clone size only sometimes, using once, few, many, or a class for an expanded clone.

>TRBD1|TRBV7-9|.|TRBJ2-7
CASSPTQGASGEQYF
TGTGCCAGCAGCCCCACACAGGGGGCGAGCGGCGAGCAGTACTTC
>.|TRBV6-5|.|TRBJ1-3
CASPVDLSGNTIYF
TGTGCCAGCCCCGTGGACCTCTCTGGAAACACCATATATTTT
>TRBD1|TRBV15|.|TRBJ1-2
CATSRDKGAYGYTF
TGTGCCACCAGCAGAGATAAGGGGGCGTATGGCTACACCTTC
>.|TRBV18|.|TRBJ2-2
CASSPVRGRDNTGELFF
TGTGCCAGCTCACCGGTCAGGGGCAGAGACAACACCGGGGAGCTGTTTTTT
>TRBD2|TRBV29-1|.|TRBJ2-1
CSVTPRGTSGRLQTYNEQFF
TGCAGCGTCACACCGCGAGGGACTAGCGGGAGACTACAGACCTACAATGAGCAGTTCTTC
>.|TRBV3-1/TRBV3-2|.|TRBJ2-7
CASSQDPDGSYEQYF
TGTGCCAGCAGCCAAGATCCGGACGGATCCTACGAGCAGTACTTC
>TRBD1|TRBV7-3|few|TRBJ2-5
CASSPNRGWETQYF
TGTGCCAGCAGCCCCAACAGGGGATGGGAGACCCAGTACTTC
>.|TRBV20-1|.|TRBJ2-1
CSAIQAVEQFF
TGCAGTGCTATTCAGGCGGTTGAGCAGTTCTTC
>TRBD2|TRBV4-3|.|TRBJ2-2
CASSPPGGGLAEGGELFF
TGCGCCAGCAGCCCTCCCGGCGGCGGACTAGCGGAAGGGGGGGAGCTGTTTTTT
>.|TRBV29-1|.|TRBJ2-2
CSASQGLTNTGELFF
TGCAGCGCCTCCCAGGGACTCACGAACACCGGGGAGCTGTTTTTT
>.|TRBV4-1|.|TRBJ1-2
CASRPGGRGPTYYGYTF
TGCGCCAGCAGGCCTGGGGGCAGGGGACCAACTTACTATGGCTACACCTTC
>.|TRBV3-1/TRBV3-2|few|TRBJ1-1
CASSQRRLNTEAFF
TGTGCCAGCAGCCAACGACGGTTGAACACTGAAGCTTTCTTT
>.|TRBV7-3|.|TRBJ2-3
CASRQGLRDTQYF
TGTGCCAGCAGACAGGGACTCAGGGATACGCAGTATTTT
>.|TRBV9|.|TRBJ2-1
CASSVLRDAHNEQFF
TGTGCCAGCAGCGTGTTAAGGGACGCCCACAATGAGCAGTTCTTC
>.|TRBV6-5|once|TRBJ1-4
CASSYNRWSEKLFF
TGTGCCAGCAGCTATAACAGGTGGAGCGAAAAACTGTTTTTT
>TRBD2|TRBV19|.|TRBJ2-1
CASSMSGTSGNNEQFF
TGTGCCAGTAGTATGTCAGGGACTAGCGGAAACAATGAGCAGTTCTTC
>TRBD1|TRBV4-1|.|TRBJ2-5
CASSQLGQGPETQYF
TGCGCCAGCAGCCAACTGGGACAGGGGCCAGAGACCCAGTACTTC
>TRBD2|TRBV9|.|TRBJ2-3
CASSGGLAADTQYF
TGTGCCAGCAGCGGAGGACTAGCGGCAGATACGCAGTATTTT
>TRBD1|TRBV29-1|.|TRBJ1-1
CSVVPGQGAPAFF
TGCAGCGTTGTTCCGGGACAGGGGGCGCCGGCTTTCTTT
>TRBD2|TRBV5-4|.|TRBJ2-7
CASSPGTSGYEQYF
TGTGCCAGCAGCCCCGGGACTAGCGGCTACGAGCAGTACTTC
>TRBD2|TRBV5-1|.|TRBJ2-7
CASSLGTSGPYEQYF
TGCGCCAGCAGCTTGGGGACTAGCGGTCCCTACGAGCAGTACTTC
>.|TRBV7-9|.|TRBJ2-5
CASSLVLGGETQYF
TGTGCCAGCAGCTTAGTGCTTGGGGGGGAGACCCAGTACTTC
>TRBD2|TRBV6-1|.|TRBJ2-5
CASSEREWKTQYF
TGTGCCAGCAGTGAGCGGGAGTGGAAGACCCAGTACTTC
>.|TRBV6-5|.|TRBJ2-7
CASSTRRSEQYF
TGTGCCAGCAGTACCCGAAGGAGCGAGCAGTACTTC
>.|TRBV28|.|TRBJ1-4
CASSLLLSEGNEKLFF
TGTGCCAGCAGTCTGCTATTGTCGGAGGGGAATGAAAAACTGTTTTTT
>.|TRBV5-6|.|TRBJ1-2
CASSLGEGFGGYTF
TGTGCCAGCAGCTTAGGGGAGGGGTTTGGAGGCTACACCTTC
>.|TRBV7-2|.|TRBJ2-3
CASSFQTLYTDTQYF
TGTGCCAGCAGCTTCCAGACTCTGTACACAGATACGCAGTATTTT
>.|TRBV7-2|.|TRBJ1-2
CASSLDLLTGYTF
TGTGCCAGCAGCTTAGATTTACTCACTGGCTACACCTTC
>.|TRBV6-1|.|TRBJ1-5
CASSEGQGGRQPQHF
TGTGCCAGCAGTGAGGGGCAGGGAGGAAGGCAGCCCCAGCATTTT
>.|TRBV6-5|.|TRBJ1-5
CASRPWSNQPQHF
TGTGCCAGCCGCCCATGGAGCAATCAGCCCCAGCATTTT
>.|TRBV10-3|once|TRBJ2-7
CAISESLTGPSSYEQYF
TGTGCCATCAGTGAGTCGTTAACAGGGCCGAGCTCCTACGAGCAGTACTTC
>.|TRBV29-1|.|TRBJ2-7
CSVVVPSYEQYF
TGCAGCGTTGTGGTTCCCTCCTACGAGCAGTACTTC
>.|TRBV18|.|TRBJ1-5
CASSPQGSNQPQHF
TGTGCCAGCTCACCACAGGGTAGCAATCAGCCCCAGCATTTT
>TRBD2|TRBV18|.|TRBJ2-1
CASSPLTASGRANEQFF
TGTGCCAGCTCACCCCTAACCGCTAGCGGGAGGGCCAATGAGCAGTTCTTC
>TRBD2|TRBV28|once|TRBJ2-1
CASSLPGLEAVEQFF
TGTGCCAGCAGTTTACCGGGACTAGAAGCCGTTGAGCAGTTCTTC
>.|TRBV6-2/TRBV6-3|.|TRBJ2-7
CASSQHYTSYEQYF
TGTGCCAGCAGCCAACACTACACCTCCTACGAGCAGTACTTC
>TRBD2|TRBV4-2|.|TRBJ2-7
CASSQVVASGYEQYF
TGTGCCAGCAGCCAAGTGGTGGCTAGCGGATACGAGCAGTACTTC
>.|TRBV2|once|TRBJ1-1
CASEPDRMNTEAFF
TGTGCCAGCGAACCGGACAGAATGAACACTGAAGCTTTCTTT
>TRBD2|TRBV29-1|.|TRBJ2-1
CSVEAGTSVNEQFF
TGCAGCGTTGAAGCCGGGACTAGCGTCAATGAGCAGTTCTTC
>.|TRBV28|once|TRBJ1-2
CASSLVGYGYTF
TGTGCCAGCAGTTTAGTAGGCTATGGCTACACCTTC
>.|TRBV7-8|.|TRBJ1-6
CASSLMPTLSSYNSPLHF
TGTGCCAGCAGCCTCATGCCTACTTTGAGCTCCTATAATTCACCCCTCCACTTT
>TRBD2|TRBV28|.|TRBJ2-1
CASSLVAGDEQFF
TGTGCCAGCAGTTTAGTAGCGGGAGATGAGCAGTTCTTC
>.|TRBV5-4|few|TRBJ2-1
CASSLTGSSYNEQFF
TGTGCCAGCAGCTTGACCGGGAGCTCCTACAATGAGCAGTTCTTC
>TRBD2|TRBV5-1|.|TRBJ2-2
CASSFSISGRNTGELFF
TGCGCCAGCAGCTTTTCGATAAGCGGGAGGAACACCGGGGAGCTGTTTTTT
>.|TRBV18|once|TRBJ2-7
CASSPTRRAGEQYF
TGTGCCAGCTCACCAACCCGCAGGGCCGGCGAGCAGTACTTC
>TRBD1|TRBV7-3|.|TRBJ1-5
CASSPDRGGNQPQHF
TGTGCCAGCAGTCCGGACAGGGGTGGCAATCAGCCCCAGCATTTT
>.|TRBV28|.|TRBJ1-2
CASSFATGFSF
TGTGCCAGCAGTTTCGCGACAGGTTTCTCCTTC
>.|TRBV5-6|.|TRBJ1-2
CASSGMKLTANYGYTF
TGTGCCAGCAGCGGTATGAAACTGACAGCTAACTATGGCTACACCTTC
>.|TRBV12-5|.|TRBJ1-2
CASGLDGLGFYGYTF
TGTGCTAGTGGTTTGGACGGGTTGGGGTTCTATGGCTACACCTTC
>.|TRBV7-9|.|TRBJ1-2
CASSKRAGGADGYTF
TGTGCCAGCAGCAAAAGGGCGGGGGGCGCGGATGGCTACACCTTC